This T cell receptor beta chain was documented in a study of CD8+ T cells in alopecia areata. About the study: Twice a day, 5 to 10 mg of oral tofacitinib was administered to treated patients. Whole-study results and caveats: Alopecia totalis/universalis scalp especially showed more expanded CD8+ clones than normal scalp.

Sequencing templates came from extracted RNA that was reverse transcribed into cDNA. Assay used: immunoSEQ multiplex PCR; TCRdb lists only in-frame clones, some missing. In the table there are tens of thousands of clones, approximately 60% of which are singletons. Worth noting for this clone: The antigen is not known.

Alopecia areata patients had lesional scalp punch biopsies and peripheral blood taken from them. Cell sorting was applied to PBMCs, and CD4+ and CD8+ T cells were collected. Germline CDR1 reads SGHTA; CDR2 reads FQGNSA. The CDR3 covers 14 residues. J gave up 12 bases and V 5 bases, and 10 bases lay outside the gene matches. The rearrangement uses TRBV7-2 and TRBJ2-7, with 13 bases that match TRBD2. The sequence derives from a human donor with alopecia areata. The sequences come from CD8+ T cells sorted from blood, collected at week 0. The CDR3 sequence: CASSPGTSGEPMYF. CDR3 in DNA: TGTGCCAGCAGCCCCGGGACTAGCGGGGAACCCATGTACTTC. Based on the CDR3 plus reference TRBV7-2 and TRBJ2-7, the full variable domain is GAGVSQSPSNKVTEKGKDVELRCDPISGHTALYWYRQSLGQGLEFLIYFQGNSAPDKSGLPSDRFSAERTGGSVSTLTIQRTQQEDSAVYLCASSPGTSGEPMYFGPGTRLTVT.